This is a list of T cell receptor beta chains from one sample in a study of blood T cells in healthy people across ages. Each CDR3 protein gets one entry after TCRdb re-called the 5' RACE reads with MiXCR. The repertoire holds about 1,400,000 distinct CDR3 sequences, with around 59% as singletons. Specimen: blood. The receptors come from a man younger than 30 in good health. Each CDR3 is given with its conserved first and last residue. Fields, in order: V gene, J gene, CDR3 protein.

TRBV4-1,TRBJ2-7,CASSQDFGLRTYEQYF
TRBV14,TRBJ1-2,CASSLLGQANYGYTF
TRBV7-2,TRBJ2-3,CASSGDSTDTQYF
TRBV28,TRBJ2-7,CASSLMFYEQYF
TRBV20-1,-,CSARDWGTSSEQYF
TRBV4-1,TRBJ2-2,CASRSGATAETGELFF
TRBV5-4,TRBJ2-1,CASSLTGGRVNEQFF
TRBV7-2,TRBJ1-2,CASSQPGPVHGYTF
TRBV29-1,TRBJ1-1,CSVEFEVGLGAQNTEAFF
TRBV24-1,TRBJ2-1,CATSDRDNEQFF
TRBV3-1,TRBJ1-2,CASSQYVGSGNTF
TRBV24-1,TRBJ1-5,CATSDRGLNQPQHF
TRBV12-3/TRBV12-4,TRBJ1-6,CASSSSARSPLHF
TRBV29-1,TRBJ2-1,CSVEEYLAEYNEQFF
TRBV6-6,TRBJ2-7,CASTSTGLTAYEQYF
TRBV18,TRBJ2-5,CASSPPGTGLGTQYF
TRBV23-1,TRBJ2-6,CASSYGDSGANVLTF
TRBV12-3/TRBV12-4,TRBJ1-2,CASSSDGEGYTF
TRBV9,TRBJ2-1,CASSEASGGLGEQFF
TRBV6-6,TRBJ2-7,CASSTRDPSYEQYF
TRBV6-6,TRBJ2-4,CASSSQNIQYF
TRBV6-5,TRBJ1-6,CASRAYNSPLHF
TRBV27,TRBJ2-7,CASSLGKQGSEQYF
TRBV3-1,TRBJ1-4,CASSHARDMGEKLFF
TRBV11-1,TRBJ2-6,CASSLGDNRANVLTF
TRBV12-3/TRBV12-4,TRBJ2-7,CASSFGTASDEQYF
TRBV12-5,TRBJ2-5,CASAGDFQETQYF
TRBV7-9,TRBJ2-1,CASSPNWHEQFF
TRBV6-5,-,CASSRDKSGHEQYF
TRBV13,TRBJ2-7,CASSLGPLSGDEQYF
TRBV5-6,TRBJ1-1,CASSFVGQENTEAFF
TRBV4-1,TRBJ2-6,CASSQGNGLNVLTF
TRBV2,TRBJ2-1,CASSEARLADYNEQFF
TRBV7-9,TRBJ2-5,CASSVDTGLTQYF
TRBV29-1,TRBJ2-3,CSARQWGGGDTQYF
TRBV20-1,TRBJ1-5,CSAPDRGSQPQHF
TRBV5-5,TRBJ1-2,CASSLLGFIEGYTF
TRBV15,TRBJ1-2,CATSMGQGFHPYGYTF
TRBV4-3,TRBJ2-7,CASSHESSSYEQYF
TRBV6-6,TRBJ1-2,CASSYSSGNNYGYTF